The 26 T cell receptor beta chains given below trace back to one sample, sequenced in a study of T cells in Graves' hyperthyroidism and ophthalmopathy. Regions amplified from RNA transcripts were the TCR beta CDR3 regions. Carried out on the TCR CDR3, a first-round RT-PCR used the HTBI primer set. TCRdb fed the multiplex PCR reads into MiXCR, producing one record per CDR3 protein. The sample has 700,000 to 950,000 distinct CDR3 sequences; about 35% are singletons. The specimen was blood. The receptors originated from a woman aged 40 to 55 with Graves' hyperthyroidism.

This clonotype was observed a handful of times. CDR3 amino acids: CASIVLHLGTEAFF. CDR3 sequence (DNA): TGTGCCAGCATCGTCCTGCATCTAGGGACTGAAGCTTTCTTT. The chain carries TRBV2 and TRBJ1-1, with D unresolved. The CDR3 totals 14 residues. Per the germline V gene, CDR1 is SNHLY and CDR2 is FYNNEI. Trimming removed 7 bases at V and 5 bases at J, with 17 bases between.

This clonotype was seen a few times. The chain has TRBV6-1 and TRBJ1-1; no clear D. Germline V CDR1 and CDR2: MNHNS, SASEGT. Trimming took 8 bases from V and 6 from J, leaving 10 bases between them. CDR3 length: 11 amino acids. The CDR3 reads CASVGFAEAFF. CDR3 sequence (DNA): TGTGCCAGCGTGGGGTTCGCTGAAGCTTTCTTT.

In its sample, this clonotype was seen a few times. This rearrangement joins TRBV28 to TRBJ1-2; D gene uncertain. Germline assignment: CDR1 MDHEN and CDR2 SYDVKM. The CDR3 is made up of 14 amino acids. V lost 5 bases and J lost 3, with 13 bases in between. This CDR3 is CASSEVKDHYGYTF. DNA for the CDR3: TGTGCCAGCAGTGAAGTCAAGGACCACTATGGCTACACCTTC.

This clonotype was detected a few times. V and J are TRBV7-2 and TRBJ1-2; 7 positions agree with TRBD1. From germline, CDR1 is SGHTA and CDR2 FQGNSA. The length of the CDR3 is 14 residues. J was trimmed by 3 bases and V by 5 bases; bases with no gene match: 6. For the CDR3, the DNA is TGTGCCAGCAGCCAAAAAGGACAGGACTATGGCTACACCTTC. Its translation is CASSQKGQDYGYTF.

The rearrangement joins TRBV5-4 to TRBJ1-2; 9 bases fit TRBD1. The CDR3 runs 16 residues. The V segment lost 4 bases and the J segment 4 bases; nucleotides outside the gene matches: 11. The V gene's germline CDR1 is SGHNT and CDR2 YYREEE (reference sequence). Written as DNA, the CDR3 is TGTGCCAGCAGCCCAGGACAGGGGACATGGGGCTATGGCTACACCTTC. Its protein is CASSPGQGTWGYGYTF.

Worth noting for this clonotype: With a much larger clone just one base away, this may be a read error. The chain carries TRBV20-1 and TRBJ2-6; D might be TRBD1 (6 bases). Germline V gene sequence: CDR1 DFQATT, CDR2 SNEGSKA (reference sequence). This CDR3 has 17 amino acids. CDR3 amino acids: CSAPNTGFLSGANVLAF. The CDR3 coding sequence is TGCAGTGCCCCCAACACAGGGTTTCTATCTGGGGCCAACGTCCTGGCTTTC.

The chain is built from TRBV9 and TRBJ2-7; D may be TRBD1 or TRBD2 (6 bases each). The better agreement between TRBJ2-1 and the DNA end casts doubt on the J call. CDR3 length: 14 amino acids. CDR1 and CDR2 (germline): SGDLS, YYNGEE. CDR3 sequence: CASSVGGGTDEQFF. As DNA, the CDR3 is TGTGCCAGCAGCGTTGGGGGCGGGACCGATGAGCAGTTCTTC.

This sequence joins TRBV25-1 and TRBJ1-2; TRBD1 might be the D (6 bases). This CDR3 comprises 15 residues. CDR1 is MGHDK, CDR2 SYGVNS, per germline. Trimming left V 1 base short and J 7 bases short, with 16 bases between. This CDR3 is CASSESGRGYGGYTF. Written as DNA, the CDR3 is TGTGCCAGCAGTGAATCAGGCAGGGGCTACGGTGGCTACACCTTC.

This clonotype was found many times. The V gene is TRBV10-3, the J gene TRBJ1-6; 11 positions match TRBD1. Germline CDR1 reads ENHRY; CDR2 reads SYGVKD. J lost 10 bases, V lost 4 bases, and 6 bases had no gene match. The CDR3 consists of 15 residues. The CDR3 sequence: CAISGSGTGGSPLHF. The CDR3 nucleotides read TGTGCCATCAGTGGCTCGGGGACAGGGGGATCACCCCTCCACTTT.

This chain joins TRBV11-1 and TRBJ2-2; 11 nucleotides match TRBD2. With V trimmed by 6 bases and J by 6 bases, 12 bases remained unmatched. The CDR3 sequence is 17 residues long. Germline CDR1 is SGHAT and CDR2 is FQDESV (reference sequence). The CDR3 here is CASRRLASGGSPGELFF. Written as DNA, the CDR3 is TGTGCCAGCAGGCGGTTGGCTAGCGGGGGGTCGCCCGGGGAGCTGTTTTTT.

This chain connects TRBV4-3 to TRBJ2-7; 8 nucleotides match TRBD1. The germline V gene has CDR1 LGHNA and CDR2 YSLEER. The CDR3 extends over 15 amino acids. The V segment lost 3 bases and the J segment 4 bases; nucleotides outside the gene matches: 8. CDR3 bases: TGCGCCAGCAGCCAGACCCGGACAGGGTGGTACGAGCAGTACTTC. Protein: CASSQTRTGWYEQYF.

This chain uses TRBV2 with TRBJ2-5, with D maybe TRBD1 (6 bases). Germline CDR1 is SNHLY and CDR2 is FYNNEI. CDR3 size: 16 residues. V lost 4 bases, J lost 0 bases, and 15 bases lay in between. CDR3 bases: TGTGCCAGCAGTGGGACCGGGACAATCGACCAAGAGACCCAGTACTTC. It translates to CASSGTGTIDQETQYF.

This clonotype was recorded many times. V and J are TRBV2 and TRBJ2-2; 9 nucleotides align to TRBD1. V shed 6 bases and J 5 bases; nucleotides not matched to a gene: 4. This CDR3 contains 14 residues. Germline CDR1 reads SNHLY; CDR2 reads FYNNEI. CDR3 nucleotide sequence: TGTGCCAGCAGGGAACAGGGGGCTACCGGGGAGCTGTTTTTT. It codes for CASREQGATGELFF.

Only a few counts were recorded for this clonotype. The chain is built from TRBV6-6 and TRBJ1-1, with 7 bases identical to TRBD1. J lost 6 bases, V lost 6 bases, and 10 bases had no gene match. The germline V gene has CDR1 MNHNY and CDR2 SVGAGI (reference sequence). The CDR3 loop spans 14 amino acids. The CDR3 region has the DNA TGTGCCAGCAGAAGGACAGGTGGTACGCCTGAAGCTTTCTTT. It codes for CASRRTGGTPEAFF.

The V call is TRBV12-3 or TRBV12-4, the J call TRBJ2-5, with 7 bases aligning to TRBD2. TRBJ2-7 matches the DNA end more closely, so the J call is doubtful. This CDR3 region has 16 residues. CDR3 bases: TGTGCCAGCAGTCACCGCGGCGGGAGAATCACCTACGAGCAGTACTTC. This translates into CASSHRGGRITYEQYF.

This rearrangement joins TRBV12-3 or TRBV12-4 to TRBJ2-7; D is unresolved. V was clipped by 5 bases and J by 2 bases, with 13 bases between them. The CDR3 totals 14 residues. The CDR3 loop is CASSPWGSTYEQYF. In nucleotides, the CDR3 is TGTGCCAGCAGTCCCTGGGGTAGCACCTACGAGCAGTACTTC.

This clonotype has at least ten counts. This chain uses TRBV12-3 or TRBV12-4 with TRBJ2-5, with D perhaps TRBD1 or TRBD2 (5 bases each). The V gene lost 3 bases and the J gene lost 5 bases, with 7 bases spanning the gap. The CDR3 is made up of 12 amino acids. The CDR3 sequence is CASSFEGETQYF. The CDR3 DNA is TGTGCCAGCAGTTTCGAGGGGGAGACCCAGTACTTC.

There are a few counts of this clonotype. The CDR3 coding sequence is TGTGCCAGCAGCTTAGATCTATCACCCCTCCACTTT. As protein: CASSLDLSPLHF. V and J are TRBV7-2 and TRBJ1-6; D remains ambiguous. Germline values: CDR1 SGHTA, CDR2 FQGNSA. The CDR3 is made up of 12 amino acids. Between the trimmed V and J ends, which lost 1 base and 10 bases, there was a span of 5 bases.

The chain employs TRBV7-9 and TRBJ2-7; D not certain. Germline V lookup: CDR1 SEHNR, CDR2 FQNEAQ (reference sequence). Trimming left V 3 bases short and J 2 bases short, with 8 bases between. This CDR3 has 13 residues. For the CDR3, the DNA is TGTGCCAGCAGCTTTCTGGCGGCCTACGAGCAGTACTTC. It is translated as CASSFLAAYEQYF. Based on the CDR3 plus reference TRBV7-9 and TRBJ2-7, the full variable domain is DTGVSQNPRHKITKRGQNVTFRCDPISEHNRLYWYRQTLGQGPEFLTYFQNEAQLEKSRLLSDRFSAERPKGSFSTLEIQRTEQGDSAMYLCASSFLAAYEQYFGPGTRLTVT.

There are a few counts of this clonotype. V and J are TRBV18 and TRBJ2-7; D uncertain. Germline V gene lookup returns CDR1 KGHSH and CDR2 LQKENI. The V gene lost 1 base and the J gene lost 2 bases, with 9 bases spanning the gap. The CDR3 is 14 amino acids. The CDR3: CASSPRRQPYEQYF. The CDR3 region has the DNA TGTGCCAGCTCACCACGACGGCAGCCCTACGAGCAGTACTTC.

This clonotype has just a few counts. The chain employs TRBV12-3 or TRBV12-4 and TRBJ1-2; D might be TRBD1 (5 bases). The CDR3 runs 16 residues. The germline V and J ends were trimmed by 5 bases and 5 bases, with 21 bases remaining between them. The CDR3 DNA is TGTGCCAGCAGTGTCTCTACCGGGACGAAAGTTTATGGCTACACCTTC. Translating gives CASSVSTGTKVYGYTF.

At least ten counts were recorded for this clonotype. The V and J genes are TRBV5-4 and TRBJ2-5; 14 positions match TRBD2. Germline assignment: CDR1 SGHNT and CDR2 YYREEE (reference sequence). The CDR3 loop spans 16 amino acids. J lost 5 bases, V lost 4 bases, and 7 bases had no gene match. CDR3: CASSQGLAGAGETQYF. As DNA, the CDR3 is TGTGCCAGCAGCCAGGGACTAGCGGGAGCGGGGGAGACCCAGTACTTC. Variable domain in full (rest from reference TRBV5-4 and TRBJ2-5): ETGVTQSPTHLIKTRGQQVTLRCSSQSGHNTVSWYQQALGQGPQFIFQYYREEENGRGNFPPRFSGLQFPNYSSELNVNALELDDSALYLCASSQGLAGAGETQYFGPGTRLLVL.

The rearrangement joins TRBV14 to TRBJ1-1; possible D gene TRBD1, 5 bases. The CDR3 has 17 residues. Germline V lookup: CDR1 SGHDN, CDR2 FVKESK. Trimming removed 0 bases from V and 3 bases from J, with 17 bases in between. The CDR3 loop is CASSQDKGWGTDTEAFF. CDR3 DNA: TGTGCCAGCAGCCAAGACAAGGGGTGGGGGACGGACACTGAAGCTTTCTTT. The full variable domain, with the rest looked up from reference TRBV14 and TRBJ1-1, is EAGVTQFPSHSVIEKGQTVTLRCDPISGHDNLYWYRRVMGKEIKFLLHFVKESKQDESGMPNNRFLAERTGGTYSTLKVQPAELEDSGVYFCASSQDKGWGTDTEAFFGQGTRLTVV.

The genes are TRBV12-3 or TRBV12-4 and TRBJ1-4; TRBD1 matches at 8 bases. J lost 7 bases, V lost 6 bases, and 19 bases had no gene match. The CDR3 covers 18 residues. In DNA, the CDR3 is TGTGCCAGCAGGCCTGACCGATTTCCGGGACAGGTCTTTGAAAAACTGTTTTTT. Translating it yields CASRPDRFPGQVFEKLFF.

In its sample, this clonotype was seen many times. Here the CDR3 DNA reads TGTGCCACCAGCAGAGGAGCCCACAGGGACAATCAGCCCCAGCATTTT. It is translated as CATSRGAHRDNQPQHF. The chain is built from TRBV15 and TRBJ1-5; tentative D call: TRBD1 (6 bases). Trimming took off 1 base at V and 3 bases at J, with 13 bases between the two ends. Per the germline V gene, CDR1 is LNHNV and CDR2 is YYDKDF (reference sequence). This CDR3 spans 16 amino acids.

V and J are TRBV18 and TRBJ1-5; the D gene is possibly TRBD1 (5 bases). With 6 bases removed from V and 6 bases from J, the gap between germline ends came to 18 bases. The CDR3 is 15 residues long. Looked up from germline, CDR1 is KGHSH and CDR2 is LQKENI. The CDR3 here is CASSKDSTQRQPQHF. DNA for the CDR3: TGTGCCAGCTCGAAAGACAGCACCCAACGTCAGCCCCAGCATTTT. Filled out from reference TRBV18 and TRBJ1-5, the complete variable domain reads NAGVMQNPRHLVRRRGQEARLRCSPMKGHSHVYWYRQLPEEGLKFMVYLQKENIIDESGMPKERFSAEFPKEGPSILRIQQVVRGDSAAYFCASSKDSTQRQPQHFGDGTRLSIL.